Shown below are 8 T cell receptor beta chains from a single sample sequenced in a study of T cells expressing NK-cell markers. Each CDR3 protein gets one entry in TCRdb, which reprocessed the 5' RACE reads and gives no DNA. The table gives roughly 430,000 distinct CDR3 sequences; the top ten clones make up 7.3% of it. Sequences were obtained from blood T cells: a sorted CD56 or NKG2C T cell subset, CD4+ or CD8+ T cells, or bulk PBMC T cells (not recorded which). The source of these receptors is a woman aged 18 to 69 in good health.

The chain carries TRBV12-3 or TRBV12-4 and TRBJ2-1; TCRdb returns TRBD2, unconfirmable since there is no DNA. The CDR3 has 15 amino acids. The CDR3 spells CASSSLLVPYNEQFF.

The chain links TRBV7-2 to TRBJ1-1; TCRdb selects TRBD1, and the lack of DNA leaves this call unchecked. Germline V lookup: CDR1 SGHTA, CDR2 FQGNSA. The CDR3 length is 12 residues. CDR3: CASSFGPGEAFF.

V and J are TRBV25-1 and TRBJ1-3. Per the germline V gene, CDR1 is MGHDK and CDR2 is SYGVNS. The CDR3 is 14 amino acids. This chain's CDR3 is CASSEWDSGNTIYF.

V usage is TRBV7-8 and J usage is TRBJ1-1. Germline CDR1 and CDR2: SGHVS and FQNEAQ. This CDR3 has 16 residues. CDR3 residues: CASSWGGMGLNTEAFF.

This rearrangement joins TRBV18 to TRBJ2-7; absent DNA, TCRdb's TRBD2 call cannot be checked. CDR1 KGHSH and CDR2 LQKENI come from the germline V gene. The CDR3 runs to 16 residues. CDR3 in amino acids: CASSGAGLAASYEQYF.

The chain uses TRBV5-6 and TRBJ2-5; TCRdb proposes TRBD2, but this gene call is untestable without DNA. This CDR3 comprises 14 residues. The germline V gene encodes CDR1 SGHDT and CDR2 YYEEEE. CDR3 loop: CASTLWRTQETQYF. Filled out from reference TRBV5-6 and TRBJ2-5, the complete variable domain reads DAGVTQSPTHLIKTRGQQVTLRCSPKSGHDTVSWYQQALGQGPQFIFQYYEEEERQRGNFPDRFSGHQFPNYSSELNVNALLLGDSALYLCASTLWRTQETQYFGPGTRLLVL.

The chain has TRBV6-2 or TRBV6-3 and TRBJ1-1; the D call from TCRdb, TRBD1, cannot be confirmed without DNA. The CDR3 extends over 14 amino acids. Germline loops: CDR1 MNHEY, CDR2 SVGEGT. CDR3 sequence: CASRRQGSITEAFF.

This rearrangement joins TRBV5-1 to TRBJ2-6. Per the germline V gene, CDR1 is SGHRS and CDR2 is YFSETQ. CDR3 length: 15 residues. The CDR3 sequence is CASTRTTSGANVLTF.